The following is a TCR beta chain sequence with its context. Data came from immunoSEQ multiplex PCR; TCRdb stores just in-frame clones and leaves some out. The table has tens of thousands of clones, more than 85% seen once. This specimen comes from a study of OX40 agonist ivuxolimab in advanced cancers. The V end was cut by 4 bases, the J end by 2 bases, with 10 bases between. The germline V gene has CDR1 SGHNT and CDR2 YYREEE (reference sequence). The CDR3 is made up of 13 amino acids. The sample was CD4+ or CD8+ T cells sorted from blood, taken in a trial of the OX40 agonist ivuxolimab. The chain employs TRBV5-4 and TRBJ2-7; perhaps TRBD1 as D (5 bases). The source is an adult with an advanced solid tumor such as melanoma, head and neck, liver or kidney cancer. The CDR3 sequence: CASSPDRAYEQYF. DNA of the CDR3: TGTGCCAGCAGCCCCGACAGAGCCTACGAGCAGTACTTC. The whole variable domain, remainder taken from reference TRBV5-4 and TRBJ2-7, is ETGVTQSPTHLIKTRGQQVTLRCSSQSGHNTVSWYQQALGQGPQFIFQYYREEENGRGNFPPRFSGLQFPNYSSELNVNALELDDSALYLCASSPDRAYEQYFGPGTRLTVT.